Shown below are 22 T cell receptor beta chains from a single sample sequenced in a study of CD8+ T cells in alopecia areata (dated by TCRdb to the late 2010s). The sample's time point, from its label and the paper: about 4 weeks on oral tofacitinib. The treatment or condition tag for this specimen amounts to: oral pan-JAK inhibitor, 5-10 mg twice daily. Receptor libraries were prepared by the immunoSEQ multiplex PCR assay. For TCR sequencing, RNA was extracted from every sample and reverse transcribed into cDNA to serve as template. The immuneACCESS repertoire file appears here via TCRdb, limited to in-frame rearrangements. These files lack a portion of the clones; in checked studies, under half of the deficit traces to unresolved V genes, and the cause of the others is not known. The sample has fewer than 150,000 clones on record, 65% to 90% of them singletons. The ten largest clones represent approximately 25% of the sample.

The material sequenced was CD8+ T cells sorted from blood, taken at week 4, from a patient treated with tofacitinib. These receptor sequences come from a human donor with alopecia areata.

V and J are TRBV4-1 and TRBJ2-7, with 7 bases fitting TRBD1. V was pared by 0 bases and J by 4 bases, with 12 bases of the junction left unmatched. Per the germline V gene, CDR1 is MGHRA and CDR2 is YSYEKL. CDR3 length: 17 amino acids. The DNA for the CDR3 is TGCGCCAGCAGCCAAGAACTCCCCGACAGGGCCGGATACGAGCAGTACTTC. This translates into CASSQELPDRAGYEQYF.

As concerns this clone: The junction does not match germline at one end; this may be a read error. J is TRBJ2-4 and V is TRBV6-6; possibly TRBD2 for D (6 bases). CDR1 is MNHNY, CDR2 SVGAGI, per germline (reference sequence). The CDR3 covers 13 residues. The CDR3 bases are TGTGCCAGCAGTTACGTTAGCGGTCCGGACTTTTTCTTC. It encodes CASSYVSGPDFFF.

The chain carries TRBV6-1 and TRBJ2-7; the D is unclear. CDR1 is MNHNS and CDR2 is SASEGT in the germline V gene. V was trimmed by 10 bases and J by 4 bases, leaving 17 bases between them. This CDR3 has 13 amino acids. CDR3 coding DNA: TGTGCCACTTCGATAAGGGTATCTTACGAGCAGTACTTC. Its translation is CATSIRVSYEQYF.

This chain uses TRBV7-9 with TRBJ1-4; the match to TRBD1 covers 7 bases. In germline, CDR1 is SEHNR, CDR2 FQNEAQ (reference sequence). This CDR3 has 15 residues. Losses at the gene ends were 4 bases for V and 5 bases for J; bases not matched to a gene: 7. DNA of the CDR3: TGTGCCAGCAGCTCTACGGGACAGCCAAATGAAAAACTGTTTTTT. It translates to CASSSTGQPNEKLFF.

The chain joins TRBV7-9 to TRBJ2-1, with D perhaps TRBD1 or TRBD2 (5 bases each). V gave up 8 bases and J gave up 5 bases, with 16 bases separating them. The length of the CDR3 is 14 residues. Germline V gene data show CDR1 as SEHNR and CDR2 as FQNEAQ (reference sequence). The CDR3 DNA is TGTGCCAGCGCACCAACCGGGACCAACAATGAGCAGTTCTTC. As protein: CASAPTGTNNEQFF.

The chain uses TRBV19 and TRBJ2-5; D gene uncertain. The CDR3 is made up of 18 amino acids. Germline V gene data show CDR1 as LNHDA and CDR2 as SQIVND (reference sequence). Trimming removed 5 bases at V and 0 bases at J, with 22 bases between. The CDR3 reads CASSVLDGGVKYQETQYF. The CDR3 DNA reads TGTGCCAGTAGTGTCCTGGACGGTGGAGTCAAGTACCAAGAGACCCAGTACTTC. Together with reference TRBV19 and TRBJ2-5, the CDR3 gives the full variable domain: DGGITQSPKYLFRKEGQNVTLSCEQNLNHDAMYWYRQDPGQGLRLIYYSQIVNDFQKGDIAEGYSVSREKKESFPLTVTSAQKNPTAFYLCASSVLDGGVKYQETQYFGPGTRLLVL.

This clone has only one observation. The CDR3 loop reads CASPTSGRSYEQYF. The CDR3 coding sequence is TGTGCCAGCCCAACTAGCGGGCGCTCCTACGAGCAGTACTTC. This chain connects TRBV19 to TRBJ2-7; 9 bases are a match to TRBD2. With 9 bases clipped from V and 0 bases from J, the junction kept 6 bases outside the gene matches. This CDR3 spans 14 amino acids. The germline CDR1 and CDR2 sequences are LNHDA and SQIVND (reference sequence). Full variable domain (rest looked up from reference TRBV19 and TRBJ2-7): DGGITQSPKYLFRKEGQNVTLSCEQNLNHDAMYWYRQDPGQGLRLIYYSQIVNDFQKGDIAEGYSVSREKKESFPLTVTSAQKNPTAFYLCASPTSGRSYEQYFGPGTRLTVT.

The CDR3 DNA follows: TGTGCCAGCAGCTTCAGCCGGGACGAGCAGTACTTC. This gives the protein CASSFSRDEQYF. V is TRBV5-4 and J is TRBJ2-7; D not resolved. Germline-derived CDR1 and CDR2 are SGHNT and YYREEE (reference sequence). V dropped 2 bases and J dropped 5 bases, with 8 bases sitting between them. The CDR3 covers 12 residues.

A single count supports this clone. The V call is TRBV4-1, the J call TRBJ2-5, with D perhaps TRBD2 (5 bases). Trimming pared 6 bases from V and 4 bases from J, leaving 12 bases between. The CDR3 sequence is 13 residues long. The germline V gene encodes CDR1 MGHRA and CDR2 YSYEKL. This CDR3 reads CASRPELGETQYF. The CDR3 region has the DNA TGCGCCAGCAGACCCGAACTAGGAGAGACCCAGTACTTC.

This chain uses TRBV18 with TRBJ2-7; 9 nucleotides agree with TRBD1. The V gene's germline CDR1 is KGHSH and CDR2 LQKENI. CDR3 length: 15 amino acids. J was trimmed by 3 bases and V by 3 bases; bases with no gene match: 6. CDR3 sequence reads: CASSPRTGAIYEQYF. CDR3 sequence (DNA): TGTGCCAGCTCACCCAGGACAGGGGCCATCTACGAGCAGTACTTC.

The rearrangement uses TRBV9 and TRBJ1-2; D might be TRBD1 (6 bases). V was cut by 0 bases and J by 3 bases, with 12 bases left in between. CDR1 and CDR2 from the germline V gene are SGDLS and YYNGEE. The CDR3 contains 15 residues. CDR3 protein: CASSVEGGAYYGYTF. CDR3 DNA sequence: TGTGCCAGCAGCGTAGAGGGGGGCGCATACTATGGCTACACCTTC.

The rearrangement links TRBV7-9 to TRBJ2-1; the D is unclear. V shed 1 base and J shed 1 base, with 2 bases lying between them. CDR3 size: 13 residues. The V gene's germline CDR1 is SEHNR and CDR2 FQNEAQ (reference sequence). CDR3 region: CASSLVSYNEQFF. The CDR3 nucleotides read TGTGCCAGCAGCTTAGTTTCCTACAATGAGCAGTTCTTC.

This chain connects TRBV27 to TRBJ1-4; 7 bases are a match to TRBD1. After removal of 5 bases from V and 4 bases from J, the junction contained 7 bases not matched to a gene. Germline assignment: CDR1 MNHEY and CDR2 SMNVEV (reference sequence). This CDR3 contains 15 residues. The CDR3 DNA reads TGTGCCAGCAGTCCCCGTGGGACAGTTAATGAAAAACTGTTTTTT. Amino acids: CASSPRGTVNEKLFF. Filled out from reference TRBV27 and TRBJ1-4, the complete variable domain reads EAQVTQNPRYLITVTGKKLTVTCSQNMNHEYMSWYRQDPGLGLRQIYYSMNVEVTDKGDVPEGYKVSRKEKRNFPLILESPSPNQTSLYFCASSPRGTVNEKLFFGSGTQLSVL.

This rearrangement joins TRBV29-1 to TRBJ2-5; D is uncertain. This CDR3 has 11 amino acids. The V gene's germline CDR1 is SQVTM and CDR2 ANQGSEA. V gave up 4 bases and J gave up 5 bases, with 8 bases separating them. The CDR3, as DNA: TGCAGCGTTGTACGGTGGGAGACCCAGTACTTC. Protein: CSVVRWETQYF.

This clone turned up a few times. The chain employs TRBV10-3 and TRBJ2-5; D unresolved. Germline CDR1 reads ENHRY; CDR2 reads SYGVKD. The V end was cut by 4 bases, the J end by 0 bases, with 9 bases between. This CDR3 is built from 14 residues. The CDR3 spells CAISVYRDQETQYF. CDR3 nucleotide sequence: TGTGCCATCAGTGTGTACAGAGACCAAGAGACCCAGTACTTC.

V usage is TRBV5-1 and J usage is TRBJ1-6, with D unclear. The V end lost 0 bases, the J end lost 6 bases, and 7 bases lay between the germline ends. Germline CDR1 SGHRS, CDR2 YFSETQ. The CDR3 has 14 amino acids. CDR3 protein: CASSLEEGNSPLHF. Here the CDR3 DNA reads TGCGCCAGCAGCTTGGAAGAGGGTAATTCACCCCTCCACTTT. Full variable domain (rest looked up from reference TRBV5-1 and TRBJ1-6): KAGVTQTPRYLIKTRGQQVTLSCSPISGHRSVSWYQQTPGQGLQFLFEYFSETQRNKGNFPGRFSGRQFSNSRSEMNVSTLELGDSALYLCASSLEEGNSPLHFGNGTRLTVT.

This clone came up once. The chain carries TRBV6-4 and TRBJ2-3; unclear D gene. CDR1 is MRHNA and CDR2 is SNTAGT in the germline V gene. The CDR3 contains 12 residues. Trimming shortened V by 7 bases and J by 1 base, and 6 bases separated the two germline ends. The CDR3 nucleotides are TGTGCCAGCATTCAGGGCACAGATACGCAGTATTTT. Protein: CASIQGTDTQYF.

The rearrangement uses TRBV29-1 and TRBJ2-7, with 7 nucleotides matching TRBD2. Germline V lookup: CDR1 SQVTM, CDR2 ANQGSEA. With V trimmed by 7 bases and J by 3 bases, 6 bases remained unmatched. This CDR3 is 12 amino acids long. CDR3 nucleotides: TGCAGCGGATCTAGCGGCGGCTACGAGCAGTACTTC. Amino acid sequence: CSGSSGGYEQYF.

This clone was seen a handful of times. The chain links TRBV18 to TRBJ2-3, with unresolved D. The CDR3 covers 17 residues. The V gene lost 0 bases and the J gene lost 6 bases, with 19 bases spanning the gap. CDR1 KGHSH and CDR2 LQKENI come from the germline V gene. The CDR3 loop reads CASSPPPGVSQGDTQYF. The CDR3 nucleotides are TGTGCCAGCTCACCACCACCTGGAGTTTCACAAGGGGATACGCAGTATTTT.

The rearrangement links TRBV18 to TRBJ2-1; tentative D call: TRBD1 (6 bases). Trimming took off 3 bases at V and 6 bases at J, with 9 bases between the two ends. The CDR3 loop spans 13 amino acids. Germline V lookup: CDR1 KGHSH, CDR2 LQKENI. The CDR3 loop is CASSPDSINEQFF. The CDR3 DNA follows: TGTGCCAGCTCACCGGACAGTATCAATGAGCAGTTCTTC.

This clone has just one count. The chain employs TRBV7-9 and TRBJ2-7, with a possible D match to TRBD2 (5 bases). The CDR3 consists of 14 residues. Germline assignment: CDR1 SEHNR and CDR2 FQNEAQ (reference sequence). The V gene lost 5 bases and the J gene lost 0 bases, with 11 bases spanning the gap. CDR3 sequence (DNA): TGTGCCAGCAGCCGCGAGGGTCTCTCCTACGAGCAGTACTTC. It codes for CASSREGLSYEQYF.

This clone showed up just a few times. V and J are TRBV19 and TRBJ2-4, with 7 bases that match TRBD1. This CDR3 spans 16 amino acids. V was pared by 5 bases and J by 4 bases, with 11 bases of the junction left unmatched. Germline assignment: CDR1 LNHDA and CDR2 SQIVND (reference sequence). The DNA for the CDR3 is TGTGCCAGTAGTCCGAACCCCGGGACAGCTAAAAACATTCAGTACTTC. Protein sequence: CASSPNPGTAKNIQYF. Variable domain in full (rest from reference TRBV19 and TRBJ2-4): DGGITQSPKYLFRKEGQNVTLSCEQNLNHDAMYWYRQDPGQGLRLIYYSQIVNDFQKGDIAEGYSVSREKKESFPLTVTSAQKNPTAFYLCASSPNPGTAKNIQYFGAGTRLSVL.